This entry lists 3 T cell receptor beta chains sequenced from one sample in a study of identical twins. In TCRdb, the 5' RACE reads were re-called with MiXCR into one record per CDR3 protein. The sample records approximately 1.8 million distinct CDR3 sequences, around 33% being singletons. Sequenced input: cord blood. These receptors all come from a newborn girl in good health.

This clonotype was observed at least ten times. CDR3 protein: CASSQPQTTYEQYF. Here the CDR3 DNA reads TGCGCCAGCAGCCAGCCCCAGACAACCTACGAGCAGTACTTC. The V call is TRBV4-1, the J call TRBJ2-7; D uncertain. This CDR3 region has 14 residues. The V gene's germline CDR1 is MGHRA and CDR2 YSYEKL. Trimming cost V 3 bases and J 2 bases, with 11 bases left between them.

The genes are TRBV20-1 and TRBJ2-3; maybe TRBD1 (6 bases). The germline V gene has CDR1 DFQATT and CDR2 SNEGSKA (reference sequence). V dropped 0 bases and J dropped 5 bases, with 15 bases sitting between them. The CDR3 extends over 15 amino acids. The CDR3 loop reads CSARDTGNPKDTQYF. The CDR3 DNA follows: TGCAGTGCTAGAGATACAGGGAATCCCAAAGATACGCAGTATTTT.

J is TRBJ2-1 and V is TRBV20-1; 7 positions match TRBD2. Germline CDR1 and CDR2: DFQATT and SNEGSKA (reference sequence). This CDR3 has 14 residues. The V segment lost 6 bases and the J segment 6 bases; nucleotides outside the gene matches: 11. The DNA for the CDR3 is TGCAGTGCCTTGGGGGGAGGGTCGGTCAATGAGCAGTTCTTC. The encoded protein is CSALGGGSVNEQFF.